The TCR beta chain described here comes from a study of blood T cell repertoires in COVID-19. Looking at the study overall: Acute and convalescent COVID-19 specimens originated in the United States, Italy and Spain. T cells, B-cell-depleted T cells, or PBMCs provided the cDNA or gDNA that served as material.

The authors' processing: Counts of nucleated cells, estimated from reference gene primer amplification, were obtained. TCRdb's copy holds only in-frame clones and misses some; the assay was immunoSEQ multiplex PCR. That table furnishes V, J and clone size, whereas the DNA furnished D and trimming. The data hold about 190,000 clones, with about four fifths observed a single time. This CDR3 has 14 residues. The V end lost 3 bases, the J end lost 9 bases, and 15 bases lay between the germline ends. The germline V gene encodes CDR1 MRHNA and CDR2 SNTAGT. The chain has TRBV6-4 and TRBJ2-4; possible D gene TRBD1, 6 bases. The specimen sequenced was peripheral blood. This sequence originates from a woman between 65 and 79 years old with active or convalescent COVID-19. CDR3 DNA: TGTGCCAGCAGTGAGGGGGCTGGTATGGGCATTCAGTACTTC. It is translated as CASSEGAGMGIQYF.